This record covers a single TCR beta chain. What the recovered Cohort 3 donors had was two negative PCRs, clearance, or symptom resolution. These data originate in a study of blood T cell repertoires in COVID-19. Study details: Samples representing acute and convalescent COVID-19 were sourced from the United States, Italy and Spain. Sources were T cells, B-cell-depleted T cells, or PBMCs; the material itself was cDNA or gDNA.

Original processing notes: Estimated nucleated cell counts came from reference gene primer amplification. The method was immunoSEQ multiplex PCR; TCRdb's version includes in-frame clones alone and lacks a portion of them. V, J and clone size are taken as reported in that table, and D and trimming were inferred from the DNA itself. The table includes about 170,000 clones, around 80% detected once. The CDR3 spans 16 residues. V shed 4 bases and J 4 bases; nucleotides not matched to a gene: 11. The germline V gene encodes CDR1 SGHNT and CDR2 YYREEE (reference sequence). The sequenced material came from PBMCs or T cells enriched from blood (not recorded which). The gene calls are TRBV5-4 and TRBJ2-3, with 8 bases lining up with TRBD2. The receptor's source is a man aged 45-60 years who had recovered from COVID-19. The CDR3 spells CASSASRGGWADTQYF. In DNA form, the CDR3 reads TGTGCCAGCAGCGCCTCCCGCGGGGGGTGGGCAGATACGCAGTATTTT.